The present entry profiles one T cell receptor (beta chain) with its context. The antigen is unknown. Investigators reverse transcribed all isolated RNA, so they sequenced expressed TCRB transcripts. Naive, central memory and regulatory T cell samples averaged about 3.57 million immunoSEQ reads each. Some clones are missing from TCRdb's copy, which holds only in-frame ones; the method was immunoSEQ multiplex PCR. The repertoire holds 300,000 to 400,000 clones, with approximately 12% as singletons. This sample is part of a study of beta chain features in type 1 diabetes. Points from the study as a whole: Among all four CD4+ subsets, Type 1 diabetes patients had TCRB CDR3s that were moderately but significantly shorter. Possibly, sequencing cDNA over-represented cells that had high TCR expression levels.

Stem cell-like memory, regulatory, central memory and naive CD4+ cells were sorted via CD45RO/CCR7/CD25/CD127/CD95/CD27. The sample comprised naive CD4+ T cells from blood. The sequence was collected from a woman younger than 30 with type 1 diabetes.

The CDR3 bases are TGTGCCTCCCGGGACAGTCCGAGCACAGATACGCAGTATTTT. It encodes CASRDSPSTDTQYF. V is TRBV30 and J is TRBJ2-3; 7 bases fit TRBD1. The germline CDR1 and CDR2 sequences are GTSNPN and SVGIG (reference sequence). This CDR3 is built from 14 residues. Losses at the gene ends were 7 bases for V and 0 bases for J; bases not matched to a gene: 7.